These T cell receptor beta chains were read from a single sample in a study of blood T cell repertoires in COVID-19. Generated by immunoSEQ multiplex PCR, the TCRdb table keeps only in-frame clones and is missing some. The table includes approximately 190,000 clones, less than 85% detected once. The sequenced sample was PBMCs or T cells enriched from blood (not recorded which). The receptors come from a woman aged 55-69 years with acute COVID-19. The CDR3 runs from the conserved cysteine through the conserved F or W. A D gene is named only where the DNA matches it firmly. Clone size appears in some rows only: once, few, many, or a class for an expanded clone.

clone size: -
D gene: -
J gene: TRBJ1-3
V gene: TRBV30
CDR3 length: 14
CDR3 DNA: TGTGCCTGGAGAATGGGGGGAGCTGGAAACACCATATATTTT
CDR3 protein: CAWRMGGAGNTIYF

clone size: -
D gene: -
J gene: TRBJ1-1
V gene: TRBV11-2
CDR3 length: 14
CDR3 DNA: TGTGCCAGCAGCTTAGGGGTCAGGGGTGCTGAAGCTTTCTTT
CDR3 protein: CASSLGVRGAEAFF

clone size: -
D gene: -
J gene: TRBJ2-2
V gene: TRBV7-9
CDR3 length: 15
CDR3 DNA: TGTGCCAGCACTAAAAACGCGGGACAGACCGGGGAGCTGTTTTTT
CDR3 protein: CASTKNAGQTGELFF

clone size: once
D gene: -
J gene: TRBJ2-1
V gene: TRBV19
CDR3 length: 15
CDR3 DNA: TGTGCCAGTGGTCGTGGGCAGGGGAGCTACAATGAGCAGTTCTTC
CDR3 protein: CASGRGQGSYNEQFF

clone size: -
D gene: -
J gene: TRBJ1-4
V gene: TRBV28
CDR3 length: 18
CDR3 DNA: TGTGCCAGCAGCCCTAGTCCCGGGACATTTGCAACTAATGAAAAACTGTTTTTT
CDR3 protein: CASSPSPGTFATNEKLFF

clone size: -
D gene: TRBD1
J gene: TRBJ1-2
V gene: TRBV19
CDR3 length: 15
CDR3 DNA: TGTGCCAGTAGTATCGAACAGGGGAAATCCTATGGCTACACCTTC
CDR3 protein: CASSIEQGKSYGYTF

clone size: few
D gene: -
J gene: TRBJ2-1
V gene: TRBV19
CDR3 length: 14
CDR3 DNA: TGTGCCAGTAGTATGAGCGGGCTCTTCAATGAGCAGTTCTTC
CDR3 protein: CASSMSGLFNEQFF

clone size: -
D gene: -
J gene: TRBJ1-2
V gene: TRBV6-5
CDR3 length: 13
CDR3 DNA: TGTGCCAGCGCCGAGACAGAGGACTATGGCTACACCTTC
CDR3 protein: CASAETEDYGYTF

clone size: -
D gene: TRBD2
J gene: TRBJ2-1
V gene: TRBV7-2
CDR3 length: 16
CDR3 DNA: TGTGCCAGCAGCCTCGCATCTAGCGGGGGGGCTTATGAGCAGTTCTTC
CDR3 protein: CASSLASSGGAYEQFF

clone size: -
D gene: TRBD1
J gene: TRBJ1-6
V gene: TRBV5-6
CDR3 length: 15
CDR3 DNA: TGTGCCAGCAGCTTCCAGGGACAGGGTGTTACACCCCTCCACTTT
CDR3 protein: CASSFQGQGVTPLHF

clone size: -
D gene: -
J gene: TRBJ2-5
V gene: TRBV21-1
CDR3 length: 16
CDR3 DNA: TGTGCCAGCAGCTTAGATGTAGGACAGGACCAAGAGACCCAGTACTTC
CDR3 protein: CASSLDVGQDQETQYF

clone size: once
D gene: TRBD1
J gene: TRBJ1-2
V gene: TRBV20-1
CDR3 length: 15
CDR3 DNA: TGCAGTGCTAGTGCTGTAGTCGGGACAGTCTATGGCTACACCTTC
CDR3 protein: CSASAVVGTVYGYTF

clone size: -
D gene: TRBD1
J gene: TRBJ2-3
V gene: TRBV6-5
CDR3 length: 13
CDR3 DNA: TGTGCCAGCAGGGGACAGGGTACAGATACGCAGTATTTT
CDR3 protein: CASRGQGTDTQYF

clone size: few
D gene: -
J gene: TRBJ2-5
V gene: TRBV24-1
CDR3 length: 17
CDR3 DNA: TGTGCCACCCACCTCAATCAGACGGATTTTCAGGGAGAGACCCAGTACTTC
CDR3 protein: CATHLNQTDFQGETQYF

clone size: -
D gene: -
J gene: TRBJ1-1
V gene: TRBV29-1
CDR3 length: 11
CDR3 DNA: TGCAGCGTTGGACAGGTGGCTGAAGCTTTCTTT
CDR3 protein: CSVGQVAEAFF

clone size: -
D gene: TRBD2
J gene: TRBJ2-5
V gene: TRBV2
CDR3 length: 15
CDR3 DNA: TGTGCCAGCAGAAAGACGTCTAGCGGGGCGGGGACCCAGTACTTC
CDR3 protein: CASRKTSSGAGTQYF

clone size: -
D gene: TRBD1
J gene: TRBJ2-6
V gene: TRBV7-9
CDR3 length: 18
CDR3 DNA: TGTGCCAGCAGCGCCCGGGACAGGGGGCGAATCGGGGCCAACGTCCTGACTTTC
CDR3 protein: CASSARDRGRIGANVLTF

clone size: few
D gene: -
J gene: TRBJ1-3
V gene: TRBV5-6
CDR3 length: 14
CDR3 DNA: TGTGCCAGCAGCACCTGGACAGCTGGAAACACCATATATTTT
CDR3 protein: CASSTWTAGNTIYF

clone size: -
D gene: TRBD1
J gene: TRBJ2-7
V gene: TRBV24-1
CDR3 length: 17
CDR3 DNA: TGTGCCACCAGTGATTTGCTAGGGACAGGCAACTTCGACGAGCAGTACTTC
CDR3 protein: CATSDLLGTGNFDEQYF

clone size: few
D gene: -
J gene: TRBJ1-2
V gene: TRBV10-3
CDR3 length: 14
CDR3 DNA: TGTGCCATCACGGGGTCTCTAGCTAACTATGGCTACACCTTC
CDR3 protein: CAITGSLANYGYTF

clone size: -
D gene: -
J gene: TRBJ1-1
V gene: TRBV28
CDR3 length: 15
CDR3 DNA: TGTGCCAGCAGCCTCCTCGGACAGCGGCGGACTGAAGCTTTCTTT
CDR3 protein: CASSLLGQRRTEAFF